This is a list of T cell receptor beta chains from one sample in a study of T cell changes during pregnancy in multiple sclerosis. TCRdb's copy holds only in-frame clones and misses some; the assay was immunoSEQ multiplex PCR. The table lists 37,000 or so clones, roughly 94% of them singletons. This specimen consisted of peripheral blood, obtained in the third trimester of pregnancy. These receptors were obtained from a female donor with multiple sclerosis, enrolled in a pregnancy study. The CDR3 runs from the conserved cysteine through the conserved F or W. Fields, in order: V gene, D gene, J gene, clone size, CDR3 protein, CDR3 DNA. D genes are given only for firm matches. The listing skips clone size in some rows; elsewhere it reads once, few, many or a size class.

v_gene: TRBV28
d_gene: .
j_gene: TRBJ1-5
abundance: once
CDR3aa: CASSFVPEGQPQHF
CDR3nt: TGTGCCAGCAGTTTTGTGCCAGAGGGTCAGCCCCAGCATTTT

v_gene: TRBV19
d_gene: .
j_gene: TRBJ1-2
abundance: .
CDR3aa: CASSMRANPLNYGYTF
CDR3nt: TGTGCCAGTAGTATGAGGGCTAACCCACTTAACTATGGCTACACCTTC

v_gene: TRBV5-8
d_gene: TRBD2
j_gene: TRBJ2-1
abundance: .
CDR3aa: CASSLGRWDYYNEQFF
CDR3nt: TGTGCCAGCAGCTTGGGCCGGTGGGACTACTACAATGAGCAGTTCTTC

v_gene: TRBV27
d_gene: .
j_gene: TRBJ1-1
abundance: .
CDR3aa: CASSLLGATDTEAFF
CDR3nt: TGTGCCAGCAGTTTATTAGGGGCGACGGACACTGAAGCTTTCTTT

v_gene: TRBV6-5
d_gene: .
j_gene: TRBJ2-1
abundance: once
CDR3aa: CASRPEKQFF
CDR3nt: TGTGCCAGCAGACCTGAGAAGCAGTTCTTC

v_gene: TRBV6-5
d_gene: TRBD1
j_gene: TRBJ1-5
abundance: .
CDR3aa: CASSLRWDSGQPQHF
CDR3nt: TGTGCCAGCAGCCTACGTTGGGACAGTGGGCAGCCCCAGCATTTT

v_gene: TRBV30
d_gene: .
j_gene: TRBJ1-3
abundance: .
CDR3aa: CACSTSTGPYGVNTIYF
CDR3nt: TGTGCCTGCTCCACCTCGACAGGACCCTACGGGGTAAACACCATATATTTT

v_gene: TRBV19
d_gene: .
j_gene: TRBJ2-7
abundance: .
CDR3aa: CASSRDGSSYEQYF
CDR3nt: TGTGCCAGTAGTAGGGACGGGAGCTCCTACGAGCAGTACTTC

v_gene: TRBV2
d_gene: .
j_gene: TRBJ1-2
abundance: .
CDR3aa: CASREDSDYGYTF
CDR3nt: TGTGCCAGCAGAGAGGACAGTGACTATGGCTACACCTTC

v_gene: TRBV18
d_gene: .
j_gene: TRBJ1-1
abundance: .
CDR3aa: CASSPKTFTLNTEAFF
CDR3nt: TGTGCCAGCTCACCAAAGACTTTTACATTGAACACTGAAGCTTTCTTT

v_gene: TRBV6-4
d_gene: .
j_gene: TRBJ2-7
abundance: .
CDR3aa: CASIALGNSYEQYF
CDR3nt: TGTGCCAGCATCGCCCTGGGCAACTCCTACGAGCAGTACTTC

v_gene: TRBV5-4
d_gene: .
j_gene: TRBJ1-2
abundance: .
CDR3aa: CASSLAGIYGYTF
CDR3nt: TGTGCCAGCAGCTTGGCCGGGATCTATGGCTACACCTTC

v_gene: TRBV28
d_gene: TRBD2
j_gene: TRBJ2-1
abundance: .
CDR3aa: CASIAGGPGNEQFF
CDR3nt: TGTGCCAGCATAGCGGGAGGCCCGGGGAATGAGCAGTTCTTC

v_gene: TRBV7-9
d_gene: TRBD1
j_gene: TRBJ1-3
abundance: once
CDR3aa: CASSSTGGSGNTIYF
CDR3nt: TGTGCCAGCAGCTCAACAGGGGGCTCTGGAAACACCATATATTTT

v_gene: TRBV7-2
d_gene: .
j_gene: TRBJ2-7
abundance: .
CDR3aa: CASSLIQGTGEQYF
CDR3nt: TGTGCCAGCAGCTTAATCCAGGGGACGGGCGAGCAGTACTTC

v_gene: TRBV28
d_gene: TRBD1
j_gene: TRBJ1-5
abundance: .
CDR3aa: CASSPGTGDQPQHF
CDR3nt: TGTGCCAGCAGCCCTGGGACAGGGGATCAGCCCCAGCATTTT

v_gene: TRBV19
d_gene: TRBD1
j_gene: TRBJ1-4
abundance: .
CDR3aa: CASSRRDRTANEKLFF
CDR3nt: TGTGCCAGTAGTAGACGGGACAGGACGGCGAATGAAAAACTGTTTTTT